These T cell receptor beta chains were read from a single sample in a study of T cells after yellow fever vaccination. TCRdb redid the calling of the 5' RACE reads with MiXCR, one entry per CDR3 protein. The sample yields approximately 300,000 distinct CDR3 sequences, approximately 12% seen once. The starting material was CD4+ T cells sorted from PBMCs, obtained 45 days after the yellow fever booster vaccination. Every receptor here comes from a man younger than 35 who received the YFV17D yellow fever vaccine. CDR3s include the opening cysteine and the closing phenylalanine or tryptophan. A D gene is named only where the DNA matches it firmly. For some rows the clone size is stated as once, few or many, or as a class when expanded; others skip it.

.	TRBV29-1	.	TRBJ2-5	TGCAGCGTAGGAAGGGGGGGGGCTTCCTCGACGTACCAAGAGACCCAGTACTTC	CSVGRGGASSTYQETQYF
.	TRBV12-3/TRBV12-4	many	TRBJ1-1	TGTGCCAGCAGTTTAAGCGGACACGCCAAAACTTTCTTT	CASSLSGHAKTFF
.	TRBV10-3	few	TRBJ1-3	TGTGCCTCCGGGGGGACCTCTGGAAACACCATATATTTT	CASGGTSGNTIYF
TRBD1	TRBV6-5	few	TRBJ1-2	TGTGCCAGCAGTTACTCGACCTGGACAGGGGTGGACTATGGCTACACCTTC	CASSYSTWTGVDYGYTF
.	TRBV5-1	.	TRBJ2-3	TGCGCCAGCAGCTTAGGTACTCCCGTCACAGATACGCAGTATTTT	CASSLGTPVTDTQYF
.	TRBV10-1	many	TRBJ2-1	TGCGCCAGCAGCCTATATCGGGCCTACAATGAGCAGTTCTTC	CASSLYRAYNEQFF
.	TRBV20-1	.	TRBJ1-3	TGCAGTGCCCCAGCACGGGGAGGTGGAAACACCATATATTTT	CSAPARGGGNTIYF
TRBD2	TRBV7-3	many	TRBJ2-1	TGTGCCAGCAGCCCACACCAAGCGGGGCCCTCCTACAATGAGCAGTTCTTC	CASSPHQAGPSYNEQFF
.	TRBV23-1	.	TRBJ2-2	TGCGCCAGCAGTCAATCGAAGGATACCGGGGAGCTGTTTTTT	CASSQSKDTGELFF
.	TRBV30	few	TRBJ2-2	TGTGCCCGCCGGGGGGGACAGGCGACCAACACCGGGGAGCTGTTTTTT	CARRGGQATNTGELFF
.	TRBV5-1	.	TRBJ1-1	TGCGCCAGCAGCTTCACAGGGAGCGGAGCTTTCTTT	CASSFTGSGAFF
TRBD2	TRBV6-2/TRBV6-3	.	TRBJ2-5	TGTGCCAGCAGTCGACGGACTAGCCAGGGGACCCAGTACTTC	CASSRRTSQGTQYF
TRBD1	TRBV5-4	.	TRBJ2-3	TGTGCCAGCAGCTTGGGTTTGGGACAGGGGACAGATACGCAGTATTTT	CASSLGLGQGTDTQYF
TRBD1	TRBV20-1	.	TRBJ1-6	TGCAGTGCTAGGGCAGGGGGCAATAATTCACCCCTCCACTTT	CSARAGGNNSPLHF
.	TRBV2	few	TRBJ1-2	TGTGCCAGCAGCGGGGACATTAACGGCTACACCTTC	CASSGDINGYTF
TRBD2	TRBV10-3	many	TRBJ2-1	TGTGCCATCAGTGGGATGGGGGGGATCAACAATGAGCAGTTCTTC	CAISGMGGINNEQFF
TRBD1	TRBV28	few	TRBJ2-2	TGTGCCAGCAGTACTAGACAGGGGACCGGGGAGCTGTTTTTT	CASSTRQGTGELFF
.	TRBV7-9	few	TRBJ1-1	TGTGCCAGCAGCTGGCAGGGGCCGGACACTGAAGCTTTCTTT	CASSWQGPDTEAFF
.	TRBV12-3/TRBV12-4	.	TRBJ2-2	TGTGCCAGCAGTTCTTTGTTGAGTTACGGGGCCGGGGAGCTGTTTTTT	CASSSLLSYGAGELFF
TRBD2	TRBV7-9	.	TRBJ2-1	TGTGCCAGCAGCTTGAGCGGGGGAAGCTCCTACAATGAGCAGTTCTTC	CASSLSGGSSYNEQFF
.	TRBV3-1	.	TRBJ1-6	TGTGCCAGCAGCCCGGAGGGGATCTCACCCCTCCACTTT	CASSPEGISPLHF
.	TRBV29-1	.	TRBJ2-1	TGCAGCGTTGGAGGTGTGGGGGAATTCTCCTACAATGAGCAGTTCTTC	CSVGGVGEFSYNEQFF
TRBD2	TRBV5-1	.	TRBJ2-3	TGCGCCAGCAGCTTGATAGGGACTACGCAAGATACGCAGTATTTT	CASSLIGTTQDTQYF
.	TRBV25-1	many	TRBJ1-2	TGTGCCAGCAGTGCCGATTCTAACTATGGCTACACCTTC	CASSADSNYGYTF
.	TRBV19	few	TRBJ1-6	TGTGCCAGTAGTATGGGACTTCCTACAGAAGGCTCCTATAATTCACCCCTCCACTTT	CASSMGLPTEGSYNSPLHF
.	TRBV19	few	TRBJ2-4	TGTGCCAGTAGCGGGGGCCCCGGGGCCAAAAACATTCAGTACTTC	CASSGGPGAKNIQYF
.	TRBV30	few	TRBJ1-4	TGTGCCTGGACCACTAAGGGGGCAACTAATGAAAAACTGTTTTTT	CAWTTKGATNEKLFF
TRBD1	TRBV12-3/TRBV12-4	.	TRBJ2-5	TGTGCCAGCAGTTCTCAGGGGGTCCAAGAGACCCAGTACTTC	CASSSQGVQETQYF
.	TRBV5-1	many	TRBJ2-5	TGCGCCAGCAGCTTGGGGTCCCCAACGGGGGCTGGGGAGACCCAGTACTTC	CASSLGSPTGAGETQYF
.	TRBV10-3	few	TRBJ1-2	TGTGCCATCAGTGGTCGGGGTCTCTATGGCTACACCTTC	CAISGRGLYGYTF
TRBD2	TRBV7-9	.	TRBJ2-5	TGTGCCAGCAGCTTATCTCCGGGACTAGCGGGGGGGCAAGAAGAGACCCAGTACTTC	CASSLSPGLAGGQEETQYF
TRBD2	TRBV11-2	many	TRBJ2-1	TGTGCCAGCAGCCCTATTGAGCGGGGGGGCGGTGAGCAGTTCTTC	CASSPIERGGGEQFF
.	TRBV7-9	.	TRBJ1-5	TGTGCCAGCAGCCTAGAGAGCGGCCAGTCTGACAATCAGCCCCAGCATTTT	CASSLESGQSDNQPQHF
.	TRBV7-9	many	TRBJ1-6	TGTGCCAGCAGCCCACAGGGAGGTAGTTCACCCCTCCACTTT	CASSPQGGSSPLHF
.	TRBV6-6	many	TRBJ1-5	TGTGCCAGCAGTTACTATAGCAATCAGCCCCAGCATTTT	CASSYYSNQPQHF
.	TRBV20-1	few	TRBJ1-6	TGCAGTGCTAGTAGCCAAGGGAGTGGTAATTCACCCCTCCACTTT	CSASSQGSGNSPLHF
TRBD2	TRBV11-2	.	TRBJ2-1	TGTGCCAGCAGCTTGCGTCGTGGGGGGGGAAGGAACAATGAGCAGTTCTTC	CASSLRRGGGRNNEQFF